The 21 T cell receptor beta chains listed next were all sequenced from one sample in a study of T cell responses to AZD1222 COVID-19 vaccine. The data were produced by immunoSEQ multiplex PCR, yet TCRdb's version contains in-frame clones alone and is incomplete. The sample holds 140,000 to 150,000 clones, roughly 91% seen once. The sample was peripheral blood, taken on day 0 of AZD1222 vaccination. These receptors were taken from an adult in good health.

The V gene is TRBV19, the J gene TRBJ1-2; 12 bases match TRBD1. Germline loops: CDR1 LNHDA, CDR2 SQIVND (reference sequence). V gave up 6 bases and J gave up 7 bases; unmatched junction bases: 12. This CDR3 is 16 amino acids long. The DNA of the CDR3 is TGTGCCAGTAGCCTGGGACAGGGGGCTTTTATAGGTGGCTACACCTTC. Its protein product is CASSLGQGAFIGGYTF. The full variable domain, completed using reference TRBV19 and TRBJ1-2, is DGGITQSPKYLFRKEGQNVTLSCEQNLNHDAMYWYRQDPGQGLRLIYYSQIVNDFQKGDIAEGYSVSREKKESFPLTVTSAQKNPTAFYLCASSLGQGAFIGGYTFGSGTRLTVV.

V and J are TRBV2 and TRBJ1-1; no clear D gene. The germline V gene encodes CDR1 SNHLY and CDR2 FYNNEI. The V gene lost 6 bases and the J gene lost 3 bases, with 11 bases spanning the gap. This CDR3 has 13 residues. The chain's CDR3 is CASRSAEYTEAFF. The CDR3 DNA reads TGTGCCAGCAGGTCGGCGGAATACACTGAAGCTTTCTTT.

V usage is TRBV9 and J usage is TRBJ2-3, with D tentatively TRBD2 (5 bases). V dropped 4 bases and J dropped 1 base, with 10 bases sitting between them. The CDR3 loop spans 14 amino acids. The germline gives CDR1 SGDLS, CDR2 YYNGEE. DNA of the CDR3: TGTGCCAGCAGCCCCCGGACTGGCACAGATACGCAGTATTTT. Protein product: CASSPRTGTDTQYF.

This sequence joins TRBV7-2 and TRBJ1-2; a possible D gene is TRBD1 (6 bases). Germline CDR1 SGHTA, CDR2 FQGNSA. This CDR3 has 14 residues. Trimming pared 1 base from V and 3 bases from J, leaving 9 bases between. The CDR3 DNA follows: TGTGCCAGCAGCTTAGACAGGGCCTACTATGGCTACACCTTC. Residues: CASSLDRAYYGYTF.

V gene TRBV18 combines with J gene TRBJ2-7; D possibly corresponds to TRBD1 (6 bases). V was clipped by 4 bases and J by 6 bases, with 16 bases between them. Germline CDR1 and CDR2: KGHSH and LQKENI. This CDR3 contains 14 residues. The CDR3 here is CASSQDTGQTEQYF. In nucleotides, the CDR3 is TGTGCCAGCTCACAGGATACTGGACAGACCGAGCAGTACTTC.

The V gene is TRBV29-1, the J gene TRBJ2-7; 7 bases agree with TRBD2. Germline loops: CDR1 SQVTM, CDR2 ANQGSEA. J gave up 4 bases and V 4 bases, and 16 bases lay outside the gene matches. The CDR3 is 16 amino acids. CDR3 amino acids: CSVVFTRAVAGYEQYF. In nucleotides, the CDR3 is TGCAGCGTTGTTTTCACCAGGGCGGTAGCGGGTTACGAGCAGTACTTC.

This chain connects TRBV2 to TRBJ2-3; TRBD2 aligns across 9 bases. Trimming cost V 1 base and J 1 base; bases outside gene matches: 6. The CDR3 runs to 17 residues. Germline CDR1 and CDR2: SNHLY and FYNNEI. The CDR3 DNA reads as TGTGCCAGCAGTGAAGGGCGGGAGGGTCCCCGCACAGATACGCAGTATTTT. Amino acid sequence: CASSEGREGPRTDTQYF. Looking up the rest from reference TRBV2 and TRBJ2-3 gives the full variable domain: EPEVTQTPSHQVTQMGQEVILRCVPISNHLYFYWYRQILGQKVEFLVSFYNNEISEKSEIFDDQFSVERPDGSNFTLKIRSTKLEDSAMYFCASSEGREGPRTDTQYFGPGTRLTVL.

The chain couples TRBV27 to TRBJ1-6, with D possibly being TRBD1 (6 bases). This CDR3 has 14 residues. Trimming shortened V by 5 bases and J by 6 bases, and 11 bases separated the two germline ends. The germline V gene encodes CDR1 MNHEY and CDR2 SMNVEV (reference sequence). The CDR3 DNA reads TGTGCCAGCAGTCCCCAGGGGACTAATTCACCCCTCCACTTT. This codes for CASSPQGTNSPLHF.

The V gene is TRBV2, the J gene TRBJ1-1, with D uncertain. The CDR3 loop spans 16 amino acids. Germline values: CDR1 SNHLY, CDR2 FYNNEI. Trimming removed 6 bases at V and 2 bases at J, with 19 bases between. CDR3 DNA: TGTGCCAGCAGCCCTTATGCCCCGGGTCTCAACACTGAAGCTTTCTTT. Amino acid sequence: CASSPYAPGLNTEAFF.

This chain joins TRBV5-1 and TRBJ2-7, with D hard to call. Germline-derived CDR1 and CDR2 are SGHRS and YFSETQ. With 3 bases removed from V and 3 bases from J, the gap between germline ends came to 4 bases. The CDR3 totals 11 residues. For the CDR3, the DNA is TGCGCCAGCAGCTCTGACTACGAGCAGTACTTC. Translation: CASSSDYEQYF.

This clone appeared a single time. The chain couples TRBV27 to TRBJ2-2; D unclear. This CDR3 region has 15 residues. Germline V CDR1 and CDR2: MNHEY, SMNVEV (reference sequence). V lost 1 base, J lost 2 bases, and 8 bases lay in between. This CDR3 reads CASSLFRANTGELFF. The CDR3 region has the DNA TGTGCCAGCAGTTTATTCCGAGCAAACACCGGGGAGCTGTTTTTT.

V is TRBV9 and J is TRBJ2-3, with TRBD1 as a possible D gene (5 bases). V was clipped by 0 bases and J by 4 bases, with 12 bases between them. Germline CDR1 is SGDLS and CDR2 is YYNGEE. This CDR3 is 15 amino acids long. In DNA, the CDR3 is TGTGCCAGCAGCGTAGTGGACACGGCGGCAGATACGCAGTATTTT. Residues: CASSVVDTAADTQYF.

This clone occurred a few times. The V and J genes are TRBV3-1 (or the pseudogene TRBV3-2) and TRBJ2-2; TRBD2 agrees at 13 bases. This CDR3 has 19 residues. The trim removed 1 base at V and 6 bases at J, leaving 11 bases unmatched. Germline V gene sequence: CDR1 LGHDT, CDR2 YNNKEL (reference sequence). CDR3 loop: CASSQAGTSGILRPGELFF. The CDR3 DNA sequence: TGTGCCAGCAGCCAAGCCGGGACTAGCGGGATTCTGCGGCCCGGGGAGCTGTTTTTT.

The gene calls are TRBV20-1 and TRBJ2-3; 10 nucleotides align to TRBD2. The CDR3 totals 15 residues. The germline CDR1 and CDR2 sequences are DFQATT and SNEGSKA (reference sequence). V dropped 3 bases and J dropped 3; count of bases not matched to a gene: 6. The DNA of the CDR3 is TGCAGTGCTAGTACGCGGACTAGCGGTACAGATACGCAGTATTTT. This codes for CSASTRTSGTDTQYF.

J is TRBJ2-7 and V is TRBV3-1 (or the pseudogene TRBV3-2); the match to TRBD2 covers 11 bases. Germline V gene lookup returns CDR1 LGHDT and CDR2 YNNKEL (reference sequence). V lost 1 base and J lost 12; bases outside the gene matches: 8. The CDR3 length is 14 residues. CDR3 protein: CASSQAPLAGARYF. DNA for the CDR3: TGTGCCAGCAGCCAAGCCCCACTAGCGGGGGCTCGGTACTTC.

This rearrangement joins TRBV7-8 to TRBJ1-4; perhaps TRBD1 as D (6 bases). Trimming removed 6 bases from V and 0 bases from J, with 35 bases in between. CDR3 length equals 23 residues. Per the germline V gene, CDR1 is SGHVS and CDR2 is FQNEAQ. The DNA for the CDR3 is TGTGCCAGCAGTCGAGGGGGGCCAGGGACGGGTATTTTAAAATCTGCAACTAATGAAAAACTGTTTTTT. It codes for CASSRGGPGTGILKSATNEKLFF.

This chain joins TRBV12-3 or TRBV12-4 and TRBJ1-1; D is possibly TRBD1 (6 bases). The CDR3 extends over 13 amino acids. Between the trimmed V and J ends, which lost 1 base and 5 bases, there was a span of 8 bases. CDR3 nucleotides: TGTGCCAGCAGTTTAGAGGGGGAGACTGAAGCTTTCTTT. Its protein product is CASSLEGETEAFF.

The chain is built from TRBV2 and TRBJ1-2, with D perhaps TRBD1 (5 bases). Germline values: CDR1 SNHLY, CDR2 FYNNEI. This CDR3 has 17 amino acids. Between the trimmed V and J ends, which lost 7 bases and 0 bases, there was a span of 21 bases. CDR3 loop: CASIRWDRPLANYGYTF. The CDR3 DNA is TGTGCCAGCATCAGGTGGGACCGCCCCCTGGCTAACTATGGCTACACCTTC.

Comment on this clone: Germline is not matched at one junction end, which may reflect a read error. The rearrangement uses TRBV7-7 and TRBJ2-7; weak D call: TRBD2 (5 bases). CDR1 SSHAT and CDR2 FNYEAQ come from the germline V gene (reference sequence). This CDR3 has 15 residues. As DNA, the CDR3 is TGTGCTAGCAGCTTAGTCGTCGGAGGAACCTCCGAGCAGTACTTC. It translates to CASSLVVGGTSEQYF.

CDR3 nucleotides: TGTGCCAGCAGTTCCCAGACCACTGGTGCCTACGAGCAGTACTTC. Translation: CASSSQTTGAYEQYF. The rearrangement joins TRBV6-5 to TRBJ2-7; no clear D gene. The V end lost 4 bases, the J end lost 2 bases, and 15 bases lay between the germline ends. Per germline, CDR1 MNHEY and CDR2 SVGAGI. This CDR3 has 15 amino acids.

The rearrangement links TRBV6-6 to TRBJ2-1; TRBD2 matches at 9 bases. Germline lookup yields CDR1 MNHNY and CDR2 SVGAGI (reference sequence). The trim removed 7 bases at V and 8 bases at J, leaving 3 bases unmatched. The CDR3 has 12 residues. CDR3: CASTAGGHEQFF. CDR3 sequence (DNA): TGTGCCAGCACCGCGGGGGGGCATGAGCAGTTCTTC.